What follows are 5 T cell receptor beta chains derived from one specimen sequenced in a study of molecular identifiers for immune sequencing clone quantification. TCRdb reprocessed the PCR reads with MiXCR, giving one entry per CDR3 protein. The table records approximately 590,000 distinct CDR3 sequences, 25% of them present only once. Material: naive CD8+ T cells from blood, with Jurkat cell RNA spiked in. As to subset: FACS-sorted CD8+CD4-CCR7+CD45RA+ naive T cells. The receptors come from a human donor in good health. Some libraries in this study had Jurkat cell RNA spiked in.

The CDR3 loop reads CASSRVGTSGFYEQYF. CDR3 sequence (DNA): TGTGCCAGCAGCCGAGTAGGGACTAGCGGATTCTACGAGCAGTACTTC. The gene calls are TRBV11-2 and TRBJ2-7; 11 bases map to TRBD2. J was trimmed by 3 bases and V by 5 bases; bases with no gene match: 9. Germline V gene data show CDR1 as SGHAT and CDR2 as FQNNGV. This CDR3 is built from 16 residues.

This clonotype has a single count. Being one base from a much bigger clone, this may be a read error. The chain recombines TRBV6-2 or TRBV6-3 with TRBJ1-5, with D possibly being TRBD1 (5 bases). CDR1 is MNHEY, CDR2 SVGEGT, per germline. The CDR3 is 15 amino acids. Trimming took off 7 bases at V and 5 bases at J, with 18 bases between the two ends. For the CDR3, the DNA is TGTGCCAGCACGTCGTCGTGGGGGGTGGATCAGCCCCAGCATTTT. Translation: CASTSSWGVDQPQHF.

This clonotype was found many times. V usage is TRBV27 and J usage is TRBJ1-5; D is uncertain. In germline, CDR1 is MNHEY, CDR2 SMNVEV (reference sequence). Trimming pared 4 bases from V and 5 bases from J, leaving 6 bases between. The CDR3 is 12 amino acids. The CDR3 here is CASSYTDQPQHF. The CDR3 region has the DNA TGTGCCAGCAGTTATACGGATCAGCCCCAGCATTTT.

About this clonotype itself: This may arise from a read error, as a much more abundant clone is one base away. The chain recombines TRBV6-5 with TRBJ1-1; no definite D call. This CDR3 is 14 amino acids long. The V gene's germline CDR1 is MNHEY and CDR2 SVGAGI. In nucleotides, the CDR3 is TGTGCCGGCAGCCATCCCCTCGAGCGCACTGAAGCTTTCTTT. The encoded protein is CAGSHPLERTEAFF.

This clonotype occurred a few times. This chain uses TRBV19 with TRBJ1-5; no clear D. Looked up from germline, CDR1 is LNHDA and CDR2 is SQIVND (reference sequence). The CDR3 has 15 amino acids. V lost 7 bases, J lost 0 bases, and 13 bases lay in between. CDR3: CASTESPHSNQPQHF. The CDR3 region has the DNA TGTGCCAGTACTGAGAGCCCCCATAGCAATCAGCCCCAGCATTTT.